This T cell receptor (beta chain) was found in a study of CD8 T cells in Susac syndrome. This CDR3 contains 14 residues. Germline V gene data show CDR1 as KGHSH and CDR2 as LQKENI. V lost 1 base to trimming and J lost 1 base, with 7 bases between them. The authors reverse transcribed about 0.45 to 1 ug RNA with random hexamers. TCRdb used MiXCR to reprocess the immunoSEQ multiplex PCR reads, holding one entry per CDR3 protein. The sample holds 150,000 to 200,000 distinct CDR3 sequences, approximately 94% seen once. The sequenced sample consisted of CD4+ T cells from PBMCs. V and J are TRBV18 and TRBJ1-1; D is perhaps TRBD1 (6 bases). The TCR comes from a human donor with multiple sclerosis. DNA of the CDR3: TGTGCCAGCTCACCACAGGGGGAGAACACTGAAGCTTTCTTT. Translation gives CASSPQGENTEAFF.